The sequence of this T cell receptor beta chain was determined in a study of shared clonotypes between healthy human individuals. Study details: Every donor yielded three CD4 naive, three CD4 memory, two CD8 naive and one CD8 memory plate.

General study findings and limits: Clonotype sharing among donors likely depends on sequencing depth. A reduction in generation probabilities was seen for non-shared clonotypes relative to those shared by all four donors.

V lost 4 bases to trimming and J lost 1 base, with 9 bases between them. CDR1 is LNHDA and CDR2 is SQIVND in the germline V gene (reference sequence). CDR3 size: 14 residues. On this clone: Its antigen remains unidentified.

Measured with immunoSEQ multiplex PCR; TCRdb has only the in-frame clones, and not every one. Of around 330,000 clones in the sample, 74% are singletons; the top ten hold 10%. This receptor was taken from a man aged 30-40 years in good health. The specimen sequenced was memory CD4+ T cells sorted from blood. Subset reported: CD45RA-negative fraction. The gene calls are TRBV19 and TRBJ2-3; D unclear. The CDR3 bases are TGTGCCAGTAGTACAACAGCACGCACAGATACGCAGTATTTT. It specifies CASSTTARTDTQYF.